This TCR beta chain was identified in a study of immune evolution from preneoplasia to lung adenocarcinoma. Study-wide findings and caveats: Top clone share appeared to fall from AAH through AIS, MIA, adenocarcinoma.

In this sample, this clone turned up once. Its antigen is not identified. The table came from immunoSEQ multiplex PCR; TCRdb's copy has only in-frame clones and leaves some out. The sample consists of 2,000 or so clones, about 85% of them appearing once. Each case's diagnosis was confirmed by two pathologists on H&E. CDR1 and CDR2 (germline): SGHRS, YFSETQ. The V gene lost 4 bases and the J gene lost 6 bases, with 15 bases spanning the gap. The CDR3 covers 14 residues. Sample: FFPE adjacent normal lung tissue. The sequence came from a person aged 60 to 80 with lung adenocarcinoma. J is TRBJ2-3 and V is TRBV5-1; TRBD1 or TRBD2 may be the D gene (5 bases each). CDR3 coding DNA: TGCGCCAGCAGCACGGGACCGCGAGCGGATACGCAGTATTTT. Amino acid sequence: CASSTGPRADTQYF.